Detailed here is one T cell receptor (beta chain). The data were taken from a study of T cell repertoires in MIS-A myocarditis. The table came from immunoSEQ multiplex PCR; TCRdb's copy has only in-frame clones and leaves some out. Counted here are 15,000 or so clones, 74% occurring once; the ten biggest clones make up around 59%. V lost 2 bases, J lost 7 bases, and 12 bases stayed unmatched. The CDR3 has 17 amino acids. Germline loops: CDR1 MDHEN, CDR2 SYDVKM. The clonotype originates from a man aged 18 to 30 with fulminant myocarditis from multisystem inflammatory syndrome in adults (MIS-A) after COVID-19. Sequencing used left ventricle heart tissue obtained at autopsy. The chain is built from TRBV28 and TRBJ1-5; 9 bases align to TRBD1. In nucleotides, the CDR3 is TGTGCCAGCAGTTTACGCGATACCGGGACAGGGAAACAGCCCCAGCATTTT. Its protein is CASSLRDTGTGKQPQHF. Full variable domain (missing parts from reference TRBV28 and TRBJ1-5): DVKVTQSSRYLVKRTGEKVFLECVQDMDHENMFWYRQDPGLGLRLIYFSYDVKMKEKGDIPEGYSVSREKKERFSLILESASTNQTSMYLCASSLRDTGTGKQPQHFGDGTRLSIL.